Shown below are 30 T cell receptor beta chains from a single sample sequenced in a study of blood T cell repertoires in COVID-19. TCRdb keeps only in-frame clones here, not all; method: immunoSEQ multiplex PCR. Of some 150,000 clones listed, roughly 80% were seen once; the top ten hold approximately 8.6%. The sample comprised peripheral blood. Receptors were obtained from a man between 50 and 59 years old with active or convalescent COVID-19.

The chain carries TRBV6-5 and TRBJ2-1, with TRBD2 matching over 15 bases. V was pared by 0 bases and J by 12 bases, with 6 bases of the junction left unmatched. CDR1 and CDR2 from the germline V gene are MNHEY and SVGAGI. The CDR3 is 16 residues long. The CDR3 protein is CASSYSGLAGGVGQFF. The CDR3 DNA follows: TGTGCCAGCAGTTACTCCGGACTAGCGGGAGGGGTCGGGCAGTTCTTC.

The chain uses TRBV5-1 and TRBJ1-1, with a tentative D call TRBD1 (5 bases). Germline V gene lookup returns CDR1 SGHRS and CDR2 YFSETQ. The CDR3 extends over 15 amino acids. The V and J ends lost 3 bases and 5 bases respectively, with 17 bases between them. In DNA, the CDR3 is TGCGCCAGCAGCTCCATCGGGACTTTTCGGACTGAAGCTTTCTTT. Translating gives CASSSIGTFRTEAFF.

The gene calls are TRBV29-1 and TRBJ2-2; 9 bases map to TRBD1. This CDR3 is 14 amino acids long. The V gene's germline CDR1 is SQVTM and CDR2 ANQGSEA. The V gene end was trimmed by 7 bases and the J gene end by 0 bases; junction bases not matched to a gene: 3. This chain's CDR3 is CSAGTGTNTGELFF. The CDR3 coding sequence is TGCAGCGCGGGGACAGGGACGAACACCGGGGAGCTGTTTTTT.

The rearrangement uses TRBV5-1 and TRBJ2-1; perhaps TRBD2 as D (6 bases). Trimming removed 0 bases at V and 2 bases at J, with 6 bases between. This CDR3 comprises 14 residues. Germline CDR1 and CDR2: SGHRS and YFSETQ. DNA for the CDR3: TGCGCCAGCAGCTTGGCGGGAGCCTACAATGAGCAGTTCTTC. It codes for CASSLAGAYNEQFF.

This clone appeared a single time. V gene TRBV21-1 combines with J gene TRBJ2-6; the table's D call, TRBD1, was not checked against the DNA. TRBV21-1 is a recognized pseudogene. This CDR3 is 16 amino acids long. CDR3 residues: CASSGGTAFGANVLTF. CDR3 DNA sequence: TGTGCCAGCAGCGGGGGGACAGCTTTTGGGGCCAACGTCCTGACTTTC.

The sample holds a few counts of this clone. The chain is built from TRBV15 and TRBJ2-1; 9 bases map to TRBD2. The trim removed 0 bases at V and 0 bases at J, leaving 6 bases unmatched. The CDR3 is made up of 18 amino acids. Germline V gives CDR1 LNHNV, CDR2 YYDKDF (reference sequence). CDR3 nucleotides: TGTGCCACCAGCAGAGATGGATATAGCGGGAGCTCCTACAATGAGCAGTTCTTC. The encoded protein is CATSRDGYSGSSYNEQFF.

This chain uses TRBV5-4 with TRBJ2-1, with a tentative D call TRBD2 (5 bases). Germline CDR1 SGHNT, CDR2 YYREEE (reference sequence). V lost 0 bases, J lost 8 bases, and 9 bases lay in between. The CDR3 spans 13 residues. The CDR3 DNA sequence: TGTGCCAGCAGCTTGGTGCTAGCCGATGAGCAGTTCTTC. It encodes CASSLVLADEQFF. Variable domain in full (rest from reference TRBV5-4 and TRBJ2-1): ETGVTQSPTHLIKTRGQQVTLRCSSQSGHNTVSWYQQALGQGPQFIFQYYREEENGRGNFPPRFSGLQFPNYSSELNVNALELDDSALYLCASSLVLADEQFFGPGTRLTVL.

The gene calls are TRBV29-1 and TRBJ2-2; 16 bases fit TRBD2. Germline V gene lookup returns CDR1 SQVTM and CDR2 ANQGSEA. CDR3 length: 15 amino acids. Losses at the gene ends were 7 bases for V and 7 bases for J; bases not matched to a gene: 6. The CDR3 DNA sequence: TGCAGCGCCCTAGGGACTAGCGGGAGGGGCGGGGAGCTGTTTTTT. Encoded protein: CSALGTSGRGGELFF.

This clone showed up just a few times. The chain links TRBV7-3 to TRBJ2-3, with TRBD2 as a possible D gene (5 bases). The CDR3 contains 15 residues. CDR1 SGHTA and CDR2 FQGTGA come from the germline V gene. V shed 0 bases and J shed 1 base, with 8 bases lying between them. CDR3: CASSLTGAGTDTQYF. CDR3 sequence (DNA): TGTGCCAGCAGCTTAACGGGAGCGGGCACAGATACGCAGTATTTT.

The chain joins TRBV7-9 to TRBJ2-3; possible D gene TRBD2, 7 bases. Germline CDR1 SEHNR, CDR2 FQNEAQ (reference sequence). The CDR3 runs to 17 residues. Trimming took off 4 bases at V and 4 bases at J, with 21 bases between the two ends. This CDR3 is CASSSIRGGGGADTQYF. CDR3 DNA: TGTGCCAGCAGCTCAATTCGCGGGGGTGGGGGCGCAGATACGCAGTATTTT.

V gene TRBV28 combines with J gene TRBJ1-2, with a weak D call TRBD1 (5 bases). The V end was cut by 6 bases, the J end by 5 bases, with 16 bases between. CDR1 is MDHEN and CDR2 is SYDVKM in the germline V gene. This CDR3 is built from 14 residues. The CDR3 coding sequence is TGTGCCAGCAGGACAGAGTCCCCCGGTTATGGCTACACCTTC. Residues: CASRTESPGYGYTF.

V usage is TRBV28 and J usage is TRBJ2-4; D is perhaps TRBD1 (5 bases). This CDR3 spans 14 amino acids. Germline V gene lookup returns CDR1 MDHEN and CDR2 SYDVKM. Trimming removed 8 bases at V and 1 base at J, with 12 bases between. CDR3 coding DNA: TGTGCCAGCGTAGGGGCCTTGGCCAAAAACATTCAGTACTTC. Its protein product is CASVGALAKNIQYF.

The genes are TRBV6-1 and TRBJ2-1; TRBD1 aligns across 10 bases. The germline V gene has CDR1 MNHNS and CDR2 SASEGT. V trimming: 1 base; J trimming: 3 bases; junction bases outside the gene matches: 3. CDR3 length: 16 amino acids. CDR3 region: CASSEVGQGNYNEQFF. The CDR3 DNA reads as TGTGCCAGCAGTGAAGTGGGACAGGGGAACTACAATGAGCAGTTCTTC.

CDR3 region: CASSSHRGFPGANVLTF. The CDR3 DNA is TGTGCCAGCAGTTCCCACAGGGGGTTCCCTGGGGCCAACGTCCTGACTTTC. The chain recombines TRBV27 with TRBJ2-6, with TRBD1 matching over 8 bases. CDR3 length: 17 amino acids. Losses at the gene ends were 4 bases for V and 2 bases for J; bases not matched to a gene: 7. Germline-derived CDR1 and CDR2 are MNHEY and SMNVEV (reference sequence).

The chain is built from TRBV20-1 and TRBJ1-6; TRBD1 agrees at 8 bases. The CDR3 has 19 residues. The germline V gene has CDR1 DFQATT and CDR2 SNEGSKA (reference sequence). V gave up 3 bases and J gave up 1 base; unmatched junction bases: 14. The chain's CDR3 is CSASLGQGYLGSYNSPLHF. The CDR3 coding sequence is TGCAGTGCTAGTCTAGGACAGGGATATCTTGGGTCCTATAATTCACCCCTCCACTTT.

The rearrangement joins TRBV9 to TRBJ1-1; a possible D gene is TRBD1 (5 bases). The CDR3 spans 16 residues. The V gene lost 4 bases and the J gene lost 2 bases, with 18 bases spanning the gap. Germline-derived CDR1 and CDR2 are SGDLS and YYNGEE. The CDR3: CASSPRGADSNTEAFF. The CDR3 region has the DNA TGTGCCAGCAGCCCGCGGGGCGCGGATTCAAACACTGAAGCTTTCTTT.

The chain carries TRBV30 and TRBJ2-1; a possible D gene is TRBD2 (6 bases). Germline assignment: CDR1 GTSNPN and CDR2 SVGIG (reference sequence). CDR3 length equals 12 residues. Trimming cost V 4 bases and J 10 bases, with 14 bases left between them. The CDR3 protein is CAWNHGGGEQFF. CDR3 nucleotide sequence: TGTGCCTGGAACCACGGGGGAGGAGAGCAGTTCTTC.

The chain joins TRBV7-9 to TRBJ1-4; 8 positions match TRBD1. Unmatched junction bases numbered 9, after V lost 1 base and J lost 8 bases. In germline, CDR1 is SEHNR, CDR2 FQNEAQ (reference sequence). The CDR3 has 16 residues. The CDR3 nucleotides are TGTGCCAGCAGCTTAGTATGGGAACAGGGGGTCGAAAAACTGTTTTTT. As protein: CASSLVWEQGVEKLFF.

The rearrangement joins TRBV19 to TRBJ2-5, with 11 bases lining up with TRBD1. V lost 3 bases and J lost 5; bases outside the gene matches: 14. This CDR3 has 18 residues. The germline V gene encodes CDR1 LNHDA and CDR2 SQIVND (reference sequence). CDR3 in amino acids: CASSIQGPGTGGGETQYF. In DNA form, the CDR3 reads TGTGCCAGTAGTATTCAAGGACCCGGGACAGGGGGTGGCGAGACCCAGTACTTC.

This clone has only a few counts. The chain employs TRBV19 and TRBJ1-2; no clear D. Germline CDR1 is LNHDA and CDR2 is SQIVND (reference sequence). This CDR3 spans 15 amino acids. Between the trimmed V and J ends, which lost 3 bases and 1 base, there was a span of 12 bases. The CDR3 loop is CASSMSGLSNYGYTF. The CDR3 DNA follows: TGTGCCAGTAGTATGTCCGGACTAAGTAACTATGGCTACACCTTC.

CDR3 nucleotides: TGTGCCAGCTCACCAGATCTACTTAGCAATCAGCCCCAGCATTTT. This gives the protein CASSPDLLSNQPQHF. V gene TRBV18 combines with J gene TRBJ1-5, with no clear D. The CDR3 length is 15 residues. Germline CDR1 is KGHSH and CDR2 is LQKENI. V was trimmed by 2 bases and J by 0 bases, leaving 8 bases between them.

This chain connects TRBV27 to TRBJ2-2; D is perhaps TRBD2 (6 bases). Germline CDR1 reads MNHEY; CDR2 reads SMNVEV (reference sequence). V was pared by 2 bases and J by 6 bases, with 10 bases between. The CDR3 runs 14 residues. DNA for the CDR3: TGTGCCAGCAGTTTAGGATCTAGCGCCGGGGAGCTGTTTTTT. Translated, it gives CASSLGSSAGELFF.

The chain links TRBV6-5 to TRBJ1-6; the match to TRBD1 covers 8 bases. V lost 7 bases, J lost 7 bases, and 6 bases stayed unmatched. Looked up from germline, CDR1 is MNHEY and CDR2 is SVGAGI. This CDR3 spans 14 amino acids. CDR3 DNA: TGTGCCAGCACCAGGACAGGGAGGAATTCACCCCTCCACTTT. Its translation: CASTRTGRNSPLHF.

In this sample, this clone turned up once. The chain recombines TRBV10-3 with TRBJ2-1; the D gene is possibly TRBD1 (6 bases). CDR1 and CDR2 (germline): ENHRY, SYGVKD. The CDR3 sequence is 15 residues long. Between the trimmed V and J ends, which lost 3 bases and 5 bases, there was a span of 14 bases. The CDR3 protein is CAISDRDKSHNEQFF. The CDR3 DNA reads as TGTGCCATCAGTGACCGGGACAAAAGCCACAATGAGCAGTTCTTC.

This clone showed up many times. This chain connects TRBV28 to TRBJ2-6, with 8 bases matching TRBD2. Per germline, CDR1 MDHEN and CDR2 SYDVKM. This CDR3 has 17 amino acids. With V trimmed by 7 bases and J by 2 bases, 10 bases remained unmatched. The CDR3 loop reads CASTQLADLPGANVLTF. The CDR3 DNA sequence: TGTGCCAGCACCCAACTAGCGGACCTACCTGGGGCCAACGTCCTGACTTTC.

This chain joins TRBV19 and TRBJ1-5; 9 nucleotides align to TRBD1. This CDR3 is 14 amino acids long. J lost 10 bases, V lost 5 bases, and 9 bases had no gene match. Germline CDR1 is LNHDA and CDR2 is SQIVND (reference sequence). CDR3 sequence (DNA): TGTGCCAGTAGTCTCCCGACAGGGGGTACTCCCCAGCATTTT. Amino acids: CASSLPTGGTPQHF. Full variable domain (outside the CDR3, taken from reference TRBV19 and TRBJ1-5): DGGITQSPKYLFRKEGQNVTLSCEQNLNHDAMYWYRQDPGQGLRLIYYSQIVNDFQKGDIAEGYSVSREKKESFPLTVTSAQKNPTAFYLCASSLPTGGTPQHFGDGTRLSIL.

This chain links TRBV7-3 with TRBJ2-1; 10 bases are shared with TRBD2. The CDR3 extends over 17 amino acids. Germline CDR1 reads SGHTA; CDR2 reads FQGTGA. V trimming: 5 bases; J trimming: 5 bases; junction bases outside the gene matches: 12. CDR3 coding DNA: TGTGCCAGCAGCCACGCCCCAGCGGGAGGGGAGCACAATGAGCAGTTCTTC. Amino acid sequence: CASSHAPAGGEHNEQFF.

This chain connects TRBV12-5 to TRBJ1-5; D might be TRBD1 (6 bases). Trimming left V 6 bases short and J 1 base short, with 10 bases between. Germline CDR1 is LGHNT and CDR2 is FRNRAP. The CDR3 length is 14 residues. The CDR3 DNA is TGTGCTAGTGGATTACAGGGAAGCAATCAGCCCCAGCATTTT. This gives the protein CASGLQGSNQPQHF. Looking up the rest from reference TRBV12-5 and TRBJ1-5 gives the full variable domain: DARVTQTPRHKVTEMGQEVTMRCQPILGHNTVFWYRQTMMQGLELLAYFRNRAPLDDSGMPKDRFSAEMPDATLATLKIQPSEPRDSAVYFCASGLQGSNQPQHFGDGTRLSIL.

This clone appeared a few times. The V call is TRBV12-5, the J call TRBJ2-5; 8 bases are a match to TRBD2. The CDR3 has 16 amino acids. The ends lost 1 base at V and 1 base at J; junction bases unmatched: 5. Germline V CDR1 and CDR2: LGHNT, FRNRAP. The CDR3 coding sequence is TGTGCTAGTGGTTTGGCGTTCGGGACTAGCCAAGAGACCCAGTACTTC. Translated: CASGLAFGTSQETQYF. Full variable domain (missing parts from reference TRBV12-5 and TRBJ2-5): DARVTQTPRHKVTEMGQEVTMRCQPILGHNTVFWYRQTMMQGLELLAYFRNRAPLDDSGMPKDRFSAEMPDATLATLKIQPSEPRDSAVYFCASGLAFGTSQETQYFGPGTRLLVL.

V and J are TRBV7-3 and TRBJ2-2, with 8 bases fitting TRBD2. The CDR3 has 16 amino acids. CDR1 and CDR2 (germline): SGHTA, FQGTGA. V lost 5 bases to trimming and J lost 0 bases; unmatched junction nucleotides: 5. CDR3 protein: CASSPLAEPNTGELFF. The CDR3 nucleotides are TGTGCCAGCAGCCCACTAGCGGAGCCGAACACCGGGGAGCTGTTTTTT.